This TCR beta chain comes out of a study of T cell responses to AZD1222 COVID-19 vaccine. Findings and limits, study-wide: Nearly half of the spike-specific TCRs reportedly recognize variant regions that carry no mutations.

A few counts support this clone. Its specificity is not known. Germline V lookup: CDR1 SGHDT, CDR2 YYEEEE. This CDR3 is built from 14 residues. The V segment lost 0 bases and the J segment 8 bases; nucleotides outside the gene matches: 5. The assay was immunoSEQ multiplex PCR, and TCRdb's table has in-frame clones only and misses some. The sample shows around 150,000 clones, approximately 91% of them seen only once. Source: peripheral blood, taken 28 days after the second AZD1222 dose. This sequence was found in an adult who received the AZD1222 COVID-19 vaccine. V usage is TRBV5-6 and J usage is TRBJ1-2, with 9 bases identical to TRBD1. CDR3 DNA sequence: TGTGCCAGCAGCTTGGCACAGGGGGCATTGGGCTACACCTTC. Translating it yields CASSLAQGALGYTF. Variable domain in full (rest from reference TRBV5-6 and TRBJ1-2): DAGVTQSPTHLIKTRGQQVTLRCSPKSGHDTVSWYQQALGQGPQFIFQYYEEEERQRGNFPDRFSGHQFPNYSSELNVNALLLGDSALYLCASSLAQGALGYTFGSGTRLTVV.